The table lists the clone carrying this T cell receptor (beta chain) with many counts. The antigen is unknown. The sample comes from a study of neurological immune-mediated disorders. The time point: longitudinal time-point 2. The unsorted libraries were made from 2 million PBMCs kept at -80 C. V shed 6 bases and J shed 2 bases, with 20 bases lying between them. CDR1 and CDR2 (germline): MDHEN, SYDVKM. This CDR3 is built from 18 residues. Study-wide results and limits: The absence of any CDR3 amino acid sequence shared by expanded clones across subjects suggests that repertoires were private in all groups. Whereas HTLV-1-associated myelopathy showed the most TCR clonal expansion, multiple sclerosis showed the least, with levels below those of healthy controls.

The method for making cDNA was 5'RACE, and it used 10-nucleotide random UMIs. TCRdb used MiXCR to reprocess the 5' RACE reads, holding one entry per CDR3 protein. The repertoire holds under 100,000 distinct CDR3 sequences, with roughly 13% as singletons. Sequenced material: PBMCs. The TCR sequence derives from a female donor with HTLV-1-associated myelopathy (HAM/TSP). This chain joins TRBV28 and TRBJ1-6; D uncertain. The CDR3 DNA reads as TGTGCCAGCAGCCTTAGCCGCTCGGACGGGACCTATAATTCACCCCTCCACTTT. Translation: CASSLSRSDGTYNSPLHF.